A single sample is the source of the 13 T cell receptor beta chains below, sequenced in a study of patients and donors after allogeneic stem cell transplantation. MiXCR, run by TCRdb on the RT-PCR reads, gives a single entry per CDR3 protein. The profile covers 200,000 to 250,000 distinct CDR3 sequences, with 35% to 45% appearing a single time and around a tenth taken by the ten largest. Sequenced sample: blood, either unsorted or a sorted T cell fraction (not recorded which). The receptors were gathered from a human donor who was either an allogeneic HSCT recipient or a stem cell or donor lymphocyte infusion donor (not recorded which). It is not recorded whose cells these are; they may come from a transplant donor.

V usage is TRBV5-6 and J usage is TRBJ1-2; D gene ambiguous. Germline-derived CDR1 and CDR2 are SGHDT and YYEEEE. The CDR3 is 17 residues long. V was shortened by 3 bases and J by 0 bases, with 18 bases between the two germline ends. CDR3 DNA sequence: TGTGCCAGCAGCTGGGGATATGGACGACTAGCTAACTATGGCTACACCTTC. Protein sequence: CASSWGYGRLANYGYTF.

The rearrangement uses TRBV5-1 and TRBJ1-1; 7 nucleotides match TRBD1. V was clipped by 1 base and J by 6 bases; unmatched bases: 6. Germline CDR1 SGHRS, CDR2 YFSETQ. This CDR3 comprises 14 residues. Written as DNA, the CDR3 is TGCGCCAGCAGCTTGTTTGACAGGGAGGCTGAAGCTTTCTTT. Protein sequence: CASSLFDREAEAFF. The whole variable domain, filled in from reference TRBV5-1 and TRBJ1-1, reads KAGVTQTPRYLIKTRGQQVTLSCSPISGHRSVSWYQQTPGQGLQFLFEYFSETQRNKGNFPGRFSGRQFSNSRSEMNVSTLELGDSALYLCASSLFDREAEAFFGQGTRLTVV.

The chain employs TRBV5-1 and TRBJ2-2, with D tentatively TRBD1 (7 bases). This CDR3 comprises 14 residues. V was shortened by 1 base and J by 9 bases, with 13 bases between the two germline ends. Germline CDR1 is SGHRS and CDR2 is YFSETQ. Written as DNA, the CDR3 is TGCGCCAGCAGCTTGACAGGGGCGGGACGGGAGCTGTTTTTT. Translating gives CASSLTGAGRELFF.

This clonotype was seen many times. The genes are TRBV12-3 or TRBV12-4 and TRBJ2-5; TRBD2 might be the D (5 bases). Trimming took 6 bases from V and 0 from J, leaving 11 bases between them. This CDR3 has 14 amino acids. The DNA for the CDR3 is TGTGCCAGCAGGGACTTCGCGTACCAAGAGACCCAGTACTTC. It translates to CASRDFAYQETQYF.

V is TRBV6-6 and J is TRBJ1-6; a possible D gene is TRBD1 (6 bases). Trimming shortened V by 4 bases and J by 13 bases, and 29 bases separated the two germline ends. In germline, CDR1 is MNHNY, CDR2 SVGAGI (reference sequence). The CDR3 length is 18 residues. In DNA form, the CDR3 reads TGTGCCAGCAGTTCGCGGCTCCCATCTCAGGGGCCTGAGGCTCCCCTCCACTTT. Amino acid sequence: CASSSRLPSQGPEAPLHF.

The rearrangement links TRBV7-9 to TRBJ1-1, with 8 bases aligning to TRBD1. The CDR3 is made up of 16 amino acids. With V trimmed by 5 bases and J by 4 bases, 12 bases remained unmatched. Germline V gives CDR1 SEHNR, CDR2 FQNEAQ (reference sequence). CDR3 sequence: CASSLRGDRLGTEAFF. The CDR3, as DNA: TGTGCCAGCAGCCTACGGGGGGACAGGTTGGGCACTGAAGCTTTCTTT.

Only a few counts were recorded for this clonotype. This chain joins TRBV12-3 or TRBV12-4 and TRBJ1-1; no reliable D call. The V end lost 3 bases, the J end lost 5 bases, and 7 bases lay between the germline ends. This CDR3 spans 12 amino acids. The CDR3 DNA is TGTGCCAGCAGTTTCGGTAGGACTGAAGCTTTCTTT. It is translated as CASSFGRTEAFF.

There are a few counts of this clonotype. The chain recombines TRBV28 with TRBJ1-1; D possibly corresponds to TRBD1 (5 bases). V lost 2 bases, J lost 11 bases, and 12 bases lay in between. The CDR3 is 12 amino acids. Looked up from germline, CDR1 is MDHEN and CDR2 is SYDVKM. CDR3 sequence: CASSLGTRDAFF. In DNA form, the CDR3 reads TGTGCCAGCAGTTTAGGGACGAGGGACGCTTTCTTT. Filled out from reference TRBV28 and TRBJ1-1, the complete variable domain reads DVKVTQSSRYLVKRTGEKVFLECVQDMDHENMFWYRQDPGLGLRLIYFSYDVKMKEKGDIPEGYSVSREKKERFSLILESASTNQTSMYLCASSLGTRDAFFGQGTRLTVV.

The chain links TRBV12-3 or TRBV12-4 to TRBJ1-3; TRBD1 aligns across 7 bases. The CDR3 consists of 15 residues. With 6 bases clipped from V and 3 bases from J, the junction kept 8 bases outside the gene matches. The CDR3: CASRRQGSGGNTIYF. The CDR3 DNA sequence: TGTGCCAGCAGGAGACAGGGATCGGGTGGAAACACCATATATTTT.

This sequence joins TRBV20-1 and TRBJ2-7; D gene unclear. This CDR3 is built from 13 residues. CDR1 is DFQATT and CDR2 is SNEGSKA in the germline V gene (reference sequence). V was trimmed by 0 bases and J by 0 bases, leaving 6 bases between them. The CDR3 loop is CSARESSSYEQYF. The CDR3 DNA is TGCAGTGCTAGAGAAAGTAGCTCCTACGAGCAGTACTTC.

In this sample, this clonotype turned up a few times. The chain joins TRBV9 to TRBJ1-5; 7 nucleotides agree with TRBD1. The CDR3 covers 15 residues. The germline V gene has CDR1 SGDLS and CDR2 YYNGEE. The J segment lost 6 bases and the V segment lost 2 bases, leaving 8 bases of the junction unmatched. This CDR3 reads CASSVTDRERQPQHF. The CDR3 region has the DNA TGTGCCAGCAGCGTCACCGACAGGGAACGTCAGCCCCAGCATTTT.

V usage is TRBV12-3 or TRBV12-4 and J usage is TRBJ2-3; possible D gene TRBD1, 5 bases. The length of the CDR3 is 13 residues. V gave up 5 bases and J gave up 3 bases, with 9 bases separating them. CDR3: CASSGGATDTQYF. The DNA of the CDR3 is TGTGCCAGCAGTGGTGGGGCGACAGATACGCAGTATTTT.

This clonotype showed up just a few times. The chain has TRBV5-8 and TRBJ2-3, with 8 positions matching TRBD2. In germline, CDR1 is SGHTS, CDR2 YDEGEE. V trimming: 0 bases; J trimming: 3 bases; junction bases outside the gene matches: 15. The CDR3 consists of 19 residues. The DNA of the CDR3 is TGTGCCAGCAGCTTGGAGGTAATCGGCGGGGGGCCCACTACAGATACGCAGTATTTT. It yields the protein CASSLEVIGGGPTTDTQYF.